The 31 T cell receptor beta chains presented below share a single source sample, sequenced in a study of early T cells in non-severe SARS-CoV-2 infection. TCRdb re-derived calls from the 5' RACE reads in MiXCR, one entry per CDR3 protein. The sample consists of tens of thousands of distinct CDR3 sequences, about 3.9% of them appearing once. Sequenced: whole blood. The receptors stem from an adult who was a healthcare worker with PCR-confirmed SARS-CoV-2 infection or an uninfected control (not recorded which).

This clonotype was detected many times. The rearrangement joins TRBV28 to TRBJ1-4; 7 bases align to TRBD1. CDR3 length: 14 residues. Germline assignment: CDR1 MDHEN and CDR2 SYDVKM. V lost 2 bases, J lost 7 bases, and 4 bases stayed unmatched. Here the CDR3 DNA reads TGTGCCAGCAGTTTAAGGCCAGGGGGTGAAAAACTGTTTTTT. Its translation: CASSLRPGGEKLFF.

In the case of this clonotype: This may stem from a read error, because a much larger clone lies one nucleotide away. The chain is built from TRBV6-2 or TRBV6-3 and TRBJ2-7; 8 nucleotides match TRBD2. CDR1 and CDR2 from the germline V gene are MNHEY and SVGEGT. The CDR3 runs 14 residues. CDR3 in amino acids: CASSSPGGRNEQHF. The CDR3 region has the DNA TGTGCCAGCAGTTCTCCGGGAGGGCGGAACGAGCAGCACTTC.

This clonotype was seen repeatedly, ten times or more. V and J are TRBV7-2 and TRBJ1-5; tentatively, D is TRBD1 (6 bases). The CDR3 consists of 15 residues. Trimming left V 5 bases short and J 6 bases short, with 17 bases between. Germline V gene lookup returns CDR1 SGHTA and CDR2 FQGNSA. CDR3 region: CASSPKQGLSQPQHF. Here the CDR3 DNA reads TGTGCCAGCAGCCCCAAACAGGGTTTAAGTCAGCCCCAGCATTTT.

The CDR3 DNA reads as TGTGCCAGCAGCGCCAAGGGGACTAGCGGACTCCTGCCTGAGCAGTTCTTC. Residues: CASSAKGTSGLLPEQFF. The chain links TRBV6-6 to TRBJ2-1; TRBD2 aligns across 11 bases. V was pared by 6 bases and J by 9 bases, with 16 bases of the junction left unmatched. Looked up from germline, CDR1 is MNHNY and CDR2 is SVGAGI (reference sequence). The CDR3 has 17 amino acids.

This clonotype came up many times. V is TRBV7-2 and J is TRBJ2-7; 11 nucleotides agree with TRBD2. The CDR3 runs to 15 residues. V shed 2 bases and J 4 bases; nucleotides not matched to a gene: 4. Germline values: CDR1 SGHTA, CDR2 FQGNSA. CDR3 coding DNA: TGTGCCAGCAGCTTAACTAGCGGGAGTGGTTACGAGCAGTACTTC. Translated, it gives CASSLTSGSGYEQYF.

This clonotype was seen at least ten times. The genes are TRBV7-9 and TRBJ2-3; 8 nucleotides align to TRBD2. Germline V gene sequence: CDR1 SEHNR, CDR2 FQNEAQ (reference sequence). The V segment lost 0 bases and the J segment 2 bases; nucleotides outside the gene matches: 4. The CDR3 length is 16 residues. The CDR3 sequence is CASSLALADYTDTQYF. As DNA, the CDR3 is TGTGCCAGCAGCTTAGCACTAGCGGATTACACAGATACGCAGTATTTT.

This clonotype occurred many times. The chain couples TRBV19 to TRBJ1-4; D may be TRBD1 (6 bases). Germline CDR1 is LNHDA and CDR2 is SQIVND (reference sequence). The germline V and J ends were trimmed by 3 bases and 2 bases, with 25 bases remaining between them. The CDR3 extends over 20 amino acids. The CDR3 DNA sequence: TGTGCCAGTAGTATTAAAAGTTTTTCCGGACAGCGTGCGACTAATGAAAAACTGTTTTTT. This gives the protein CASSIKSFSGQRATNEKLFF. Supplemented by reference TRBV19 and TRBJ1-4, the full variable domain reads DGGITQSPKYLFRKEGQNVTLSCEQNLNHDAMYWYRQDPGQGLRLIYYSQIVNDFQKGDIAEGYSVSREKKESFPLTVTSAQKNPTAFYLCASSIKSFSGQRATNEKLFFGSGTQLSVL.

Turning to this clonotype: A much larger clone lies a single base off, so this may be a read error. The chain carries TRBV6-5 and TRBJ1-2; weak D call: TRBD1 (5 bases). This CDR3 region has 16 residues. Germline assignment: CDR1 MNHEY and CDR2 SVGAGI. The CDR3 nucleotides are TGTGCCAGCAGCCCCGGGTCAACGACAGCTAACAATGGCTACACCTTC. It translates to CASSPGSTTANNGYTF.

This clonotype was recorded at least ten times. The V and J genes are TRBV6-5 and TRBJ2-1; the match to TRBD2 covers 12 bases. The CDR3 has 19 residues. V was pared by 6 bases and J by 9 bases, with 21 bases of the junction left unmatched. Looked up from germline, CDR1 is MNHEY and CDR2 is SVGAGI. CDR3 DNA sequence: TGTGCCAGCAGCCCTCTCCGACTAGCGGGAGATGGTGGATCGGGTGAGCAGTTCTTC. It specifies CASSPLRLAGDGGSGEQFF.

This clonotype showed up many times. This chain connects TRBV27 to TRBJ2-1; 10 positions agree with TRBD2. The CDR3 runs to 15 residues. Germline CDR1 and CDR2: MNHEY and SMNVEV (reference sequence). J gave up 8 bases and V 7 bases, and 11 bases lay outside the gene matches. CDR3 in DNA: TGTGCCAGCATTAACCTAGCGGGAGACGTATATGAGCAGTTCTTC. It specifies CASINLAGDVYEQFF.

Ten or more counts support this clonotype. The J gene is TRBJ2-7, the V gene TRBV4-3; 9 bases fit TRBD2. The V and J ends lost 2 bases and 5 bases, in that order; junction bases with no gene match: 16. Germline CDR1 reads LGHNA; CDR2 reads YSLEER. CDR3 length: 18 amino acids. The CDR3 is CASSQNAVYAGGPDEQYF. CDR3 DNA: TGCGCCAGCAGCCAAAATGCGGTGTATGCGGGAGGGCCGGACGAGCAGTACTTC.

This clonotype has ten or more counts. The chain combines TRBV7-2 with TRBJ2-1; 13 bases fit TRBD2. The CDR3 is 16 amino acids. Germline loops: CDR1 SGHTA, CDR2 FQGNSA. Germline trimming cut 4 bases from V and 7 bases from J; bases unmatched to any gene: 7. The DNA for the CDR3 is TGTGCCAGCAGCTCTCGGACTAGCGGGAGTCGGAATGAGCAGTTCTTC. Protein: CASSSRTSGSRNEQFF.

This clonotype was observed a handful of times. The chain carries TRBV28 and TRBJ1-4; 8 bases are shared with TRBD1. Germline CDR1 MDHEN, CDR2 SYDVKM. This CDR3 region has 14 residues. Trimming at V came to 6 bases and at J to 8 bases, leaving 8 bases not matched to a gene. The DNA for the CDR3 is TGTGCCAGCAGCCTTCAGGGGGCTAGGGAAAAACTGTTTTTT. Residues: CASSLQGAREKLFF.

This clonotype was observed at least ten times. The J gene is TRBJ2-6, the V gene TRBV12-3 or TRBV12-4, with D unresolved. The CDR3 loop spans 17 amino acids. V lost 3 bases to trimming and J lost 4 bases, with 16 bases between them. DNA for the CDR3: TGTGCCAGCAGTTTCCTCGTGGGTTTAGGAGGGGCCAACGTCCTGACTTTC. Protein product: CASSFLVGLGGANVLTF.

In its sample, this clonotype was seen many times. The chain couples TRBV6-2 or TRBV6-3 to TRBJ1-2; TRBD1 agrees at 9 bases. Germline assignment: CDR1 MNHEY and CDR2 SVGEGT. V dropped 2 bases and J dropped 3; count of bases not matched to a gene: 4. The CDR3 runs to 15 residues. CDR3 bases: TGTGCCAGCAGTTACGGGACAGGGCGCCACTATGGCTACACCTTC. Its translation: CASSYGTGRHYGYTF.

This clonotype was seen repeatedly, ten times or more. The CDR3 nucleotides are TGTGCCAGCAGTTTAGAACCTCACTACGAGCAGTACTTC. Protein sequence: CASSLEPHYEQYF. The chain carries TRBV12-3 or TRBV12-4 and TRBJ2-7; D gene ambiguous. The length of the CDR3 is 13 residues. With 1 base removed from V and 3 bases from J, the gap between germline ends came to 7 bases.

In this sample, this clonotype turned up a few times. The rearrangement uses TRBV2 and TRBJ2-5, with D uncertain. Trimming left V 0 bases short and J 5 bases short, with 7 bases between. In germline, CDR1 is SNHLY, CDR2 FYNNEI. The CDR3 covers 13 residues. As DNA, the CDR3 is TGTGCCAGCAGTGAAGCGCAGAGGGAGACCCAGTACTTC. Protein: CASSEAQRETQYF.

The V gene is TRBV7-8, the J gene TRBJ2-7; the D is unclear. Looked up from germline, CDR1 is SGHVS and CDR2 is FQNEAQ. V was shortened by 1 base and J by 2 bases, with 12 bases between the two germline ends. The CDR3 is 15 amino acids. CDR3 sequence: CASSLESSGAYEQYV. As DNA, the CDR3 is TGTGCCAGCAGCTTAGAATCCTCTGGGGCCTACGAGCAGTACGTC.

This clonotype has at least ten counts. This chain joins TRBV29-1 and TRBJ1-1, with D possibly matching TRBD1 (5 bases). The V and J ends lost 6 bases and 2 bases respectively, with 19 bases between them. Germline V lookup: CDR1 SQVTM, CDR2 ANQGSEA. This CDR3 has 15 residues. The CDR3, as DNA: TGCAGCGTAGCCCCCCCCGAGGGGAAAAACACTGAAGCTTTCTTT. Translating it yields CSVAPPEGKNTEAFF.

Many counts were recorded for this clonotype. The chain employs TRBV27 and TRBJ1-1; 7 nucleotides align to TRBD1. V was clipped by 3 bases and J by 4 bases; unmatched bases: 11. CDR3 length: 16 amino acids. Germline-derived CDR1 and CDR2 are MNHEY and SMNVEV (reference sequence). CDR3 sequence reads: CASSFFHTGAATEAFF. CDR3 nucleotides: TGTGCCAGCAGTTTCTTCCATACAGGGGCGGCCACTGAAGCTTTCTTT.

This clonotype was seen at least ten times. The chain employs TRBV10-3 and TRBJ1-4, with D perhaps TRBD1 (5 bases). The CDR3 totals 13 residues. CDR1 and CDR2 (germline): ENHRY, SYGVKD. V shed 4 bases and J shed 5 bases, with 8 bases lying between them. DNA of the CDR3: TGTGCCATCAGTGCGGGGACGAATGAAAAACTGTTTTTT. This sequence encodes CAISAGTNEKLFF.

Ten or more counts support this clonotype. The rearrangement joins TRBV7-2 to TRBJ2-1; possibly TRBD2 for D (6 bases). The V end was cut by 1 base, the J end by 0 bases, with 22 bases between. The CDR3 length is 20 residues. Germline V CDR1 and CDR2: SGHTA, FQGNSA. The CDR3 is CASSLEFPSDGSSSYNEQFF. The DNA of the CDR3 is TGTGCCAGCAGCTTAGAGTTCCCTAGCGATGGGAGTAGCTCCTACAATGAGCAGTTCTTC.

This clonotype was seen repeatedly, ten times or more. The rearrangement joins TRBV7-2 to TRBJ1-3; D is unresolved. The germline gives CDR1 SGHTA, CDR2 FQGNSA. The CDR3 runs 16 residues. Trimming pared 10 bases from V and 3 bases from J, leaving 22 bases between. As DNA, the CDR3 is TGTGCCACCACGCGGGGTGACGCATGGGGTGGAAACACCATATATTTT. This translates into CATTRGDAWGGNTIYF.

This clonotype turned up a few times. The CDR3 spells CSARSRGKREAYSGANVLTF. CDR3 DNA: TGCAGTGCTAGGAGCCGGGGCAAGCGGGAGGCCTACTCTGGGGCCAACGTCCTGACTTTC. V and J are TRBV20-1 and TRBJ2-6; 9 bases are shared with TRBD2. The CDR3 has 20 residues. The germline V gene has CDR1 DFQATT and CDR2 SNEGSKA (reference sequence). V shed 3 bases, J shed 0 bases, and the junction held 15 bases outside the gene matches.

This clonotype occurred many times. This sequence joins TRBV7-6 and TRBJ1-3; D call uncertain. V was clipped by 2 bases and J by 10 bases, with 15 bases between them. Germline CDR1 SGHVS, CDR2 FNYEAQ. The CDR3 covers 14 residues. The CDR3 region is CASSLTRTAGTIYF. CDR3 DNA: TGTGCCAGCAGCTTAACCCGGACTGCCGGAACCATATATTTT.

This clonotype was detected many times. The rearrangement joins TRBV7-9 to TRBJ2-7; D is unresolved. Per the germline V gene, CDR1 is SEHNR and CDR2 is FQNEAQ (reference sequence). CDR3 length: 13 amino acids. Trimming left V 3 bases short and J 2 bases short, with 8 bases between. This chain's CDR3 is CASSFQAAYEQYV. In DNA, the CDR3 is TGTGCCAGCAGCTTTCAGGCTGCCTACGAGCAGTACGTC.

Many counts were recorded for this clonotype. This chain uses TRBV7-9 with TRBJ1-2; a weak D match, TRBD1 (6 bases). Between the trimmed V and J ends, which lost 4 bases and 6 bases, there was a span of 9 bases. CDR1 and CDR2 from the germline V gene are SEHNR and FQNEAQ (reference sequence). The CDR3 contains 12 residues. Here the CDR3 DNA reads TGTGCCAGCAGCTGGACAGCAGATGGCTACACCTTC. Amino acids: CASSWTADGYTF.

This clonotype was counted ten times or more. This rearrangement joins TRBV7-2 to TRBJ2-7; TRBD2 agrees at 11 bases. This CDR3 region has 14 residues. The V segment lost 5 bases and the J segment 7 bases; nucleotides outside the gene matches: 7. Germline values: CDR1 SGHTA, CDR2 FQGNSA. The CDR3 DNA sequence: TGTGCCAGCAGCCGGGGACTAGCGGTGGATGAGCAGTACTTC. This translates into CASSRGLAVDEQYF.

The chain couples TRBV2 to TRBJ2-3; the match to TRBD2 covers 9 bases. In germline, CDR1 is SNHLY, CDR2 FYNNEI. The CDR3 is 15 amino acids. The V gene end was trimmed by 7 bases and the J gene end by 3 bases; junction bases not matched to a gene: 8. CDR3: CASNRGRAGTDTQYF. As DNA, the CDR3 is TGTGCCAGCAACCGCGGGAGGGCCGGTACAGATACGCAGTATTTT.

This clonotype appeared many times. The CDR3 here is CSARARETSGRYNEQFF. CDR3 coding DNA: TGCAGTGCTAGGGCAAGGGAGACTAGCGGGAGGTACAATGAGCAGTTCTTC. The V and J genes are TRBV20-1 and TRBJ2-1, with 13 bases that match TRBD2. V dropped 3 bases and J dropped 4; count of bases not matched to a gene: 9. Germline V gene sequence: CDR1 DFQATT, CDR2 SNEGSKA (reference sequence). The CDR3 is made up of 17 amino acids.

Remarks on this clonotype: Since no conserved phenylalanine or tryptophan closes the CDR3, a read error is the likely cause. The chain links TRBV12-3 or TRBV12-4 to TRBJ1-1; D may be TRBD1 (5 bases). The CDR3 extends over 14 amino acids. The ends were cut back, 2 bases at V and 1 base at J, with 8 bases in the middle. The CDR3 DNA follows: TGTGCCAGCAGTTTAAGAGGACAGAACACTGAAGCTTTCTTA. This codes for CASSLRGQNTEAFL.